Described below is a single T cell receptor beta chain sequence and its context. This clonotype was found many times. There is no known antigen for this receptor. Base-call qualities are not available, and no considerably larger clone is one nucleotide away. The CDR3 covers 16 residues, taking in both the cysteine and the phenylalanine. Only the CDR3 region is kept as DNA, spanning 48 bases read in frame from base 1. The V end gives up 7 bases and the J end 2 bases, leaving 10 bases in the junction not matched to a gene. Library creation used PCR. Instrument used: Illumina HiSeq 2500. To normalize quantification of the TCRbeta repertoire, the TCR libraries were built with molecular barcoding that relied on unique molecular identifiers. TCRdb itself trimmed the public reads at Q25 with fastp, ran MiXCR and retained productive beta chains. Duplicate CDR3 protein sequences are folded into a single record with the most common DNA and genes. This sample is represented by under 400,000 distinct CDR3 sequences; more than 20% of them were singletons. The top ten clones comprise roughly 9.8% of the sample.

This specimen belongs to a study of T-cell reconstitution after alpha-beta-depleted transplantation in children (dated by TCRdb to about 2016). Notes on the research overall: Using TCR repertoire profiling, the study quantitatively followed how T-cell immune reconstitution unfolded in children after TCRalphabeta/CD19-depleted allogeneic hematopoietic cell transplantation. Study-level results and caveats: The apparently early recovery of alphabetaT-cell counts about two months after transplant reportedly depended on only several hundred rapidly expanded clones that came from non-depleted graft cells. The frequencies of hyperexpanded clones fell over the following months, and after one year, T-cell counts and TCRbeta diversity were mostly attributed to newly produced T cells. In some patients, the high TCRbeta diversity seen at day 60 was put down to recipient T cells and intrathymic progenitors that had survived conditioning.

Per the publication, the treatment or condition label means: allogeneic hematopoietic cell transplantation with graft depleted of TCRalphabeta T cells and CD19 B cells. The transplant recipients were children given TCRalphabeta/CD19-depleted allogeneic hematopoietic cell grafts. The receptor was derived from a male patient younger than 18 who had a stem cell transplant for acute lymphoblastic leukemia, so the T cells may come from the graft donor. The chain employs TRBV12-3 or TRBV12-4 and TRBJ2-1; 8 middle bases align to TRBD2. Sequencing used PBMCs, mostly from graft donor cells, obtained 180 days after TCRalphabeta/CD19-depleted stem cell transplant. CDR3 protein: CASIPRLARAYNEQFF. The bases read TGTGCCAGCATCCCACGACTAGCGCGGGCCTACAATGAGCAGTTCTTC.